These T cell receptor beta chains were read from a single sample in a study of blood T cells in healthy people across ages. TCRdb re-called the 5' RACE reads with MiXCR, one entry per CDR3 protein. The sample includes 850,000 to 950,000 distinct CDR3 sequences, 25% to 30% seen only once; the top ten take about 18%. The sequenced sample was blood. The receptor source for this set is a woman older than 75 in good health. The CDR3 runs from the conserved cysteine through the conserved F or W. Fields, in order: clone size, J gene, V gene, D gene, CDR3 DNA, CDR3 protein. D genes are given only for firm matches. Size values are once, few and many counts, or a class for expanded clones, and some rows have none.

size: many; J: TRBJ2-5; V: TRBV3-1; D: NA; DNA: TGTGCCAGCAGCCAAGGGTACCAAGAGACCCAGTACTTC; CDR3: CASSQGYQETQYF
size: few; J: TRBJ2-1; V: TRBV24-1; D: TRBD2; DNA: TGTGCCACCAGTGATTCTACTAGCGGGCCGATCCTGGGGCACAATGAGCAGTTCTTC; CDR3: CATSDSTSGPILGHNEQFF
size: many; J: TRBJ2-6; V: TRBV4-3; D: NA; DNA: TGCGCCAGCAGCCAAGAATCTGGGGCCAACGTCCTGACTTTC; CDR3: CASSQESGANVLTF
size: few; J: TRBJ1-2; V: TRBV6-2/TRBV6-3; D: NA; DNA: TGTGCCAGCAGGTCGATCCAGGAATTCTATGGCTACACCTTC; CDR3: CASRSIQEFYGYTF
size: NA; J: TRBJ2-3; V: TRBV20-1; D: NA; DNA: TGCAGTGCTAGGGGGGCCTCGCGGGGGAGCACAGATACGCAGTATTTT; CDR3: CSARGASRGSTDTQYF
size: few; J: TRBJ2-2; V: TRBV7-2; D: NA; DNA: TGTGCCAGCAACTCAGGAGGGGCTAACACCGGGGAGCTGTTTTTT; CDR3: CASNSGGANTGELFF
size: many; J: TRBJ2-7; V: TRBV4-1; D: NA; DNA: TGCGCCAGCAGCCAAGCAGTTACAGGAACCTCCTACGAGCAGTACTTC; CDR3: CASSQAVTGTSYEQYF
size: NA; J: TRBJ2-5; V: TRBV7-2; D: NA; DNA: TGTGCCAGCAGCCCCGCCGGATTCCAAGAGACCCAGTACTTC; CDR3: CASSPAGFQETQYF
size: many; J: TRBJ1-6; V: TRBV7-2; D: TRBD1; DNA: TGTGCCGCCGGACAGGGAGCTAATTCACCCCTCCACTTT; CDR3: CAAGQGANSPLHF
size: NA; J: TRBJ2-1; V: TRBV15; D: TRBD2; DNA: TGTGCCACCAGCGGGGGCGGGAGGACCTACAATGAGCAGTTCTTC; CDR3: CATSGGGRTYNEQFF
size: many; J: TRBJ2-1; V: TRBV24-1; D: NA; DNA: TGTGCCACCAGTGATGGACCAGGGATAGGTGAGCAGTTCTTC; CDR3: CATSDGPGIGEQFF
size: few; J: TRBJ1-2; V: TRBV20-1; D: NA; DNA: TGCAGTGCTACGAACCCCCGCCAGAGCTCCTATGGCTACACCTTC; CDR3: CSATNPRQSSYGYTF
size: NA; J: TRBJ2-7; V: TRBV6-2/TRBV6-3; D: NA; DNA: TGTGCCAGCAGTTACCATGACGGCTCCTACAATGAGCAGTACTTC; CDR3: CASSYHDGSYNEQYF
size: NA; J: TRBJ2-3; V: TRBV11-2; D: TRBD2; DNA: TGTACCAGCAGCTTAGTATCCTCCGGGACTAGCTCAGATACGCAGTATTTT; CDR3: CTSSLVSSGTSSDTQYF
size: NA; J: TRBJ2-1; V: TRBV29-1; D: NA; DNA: TGCAGCGTTGAATCGGCTCTCTACAATGAGCAGTTCTTC; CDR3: CSVESALYNEQFF
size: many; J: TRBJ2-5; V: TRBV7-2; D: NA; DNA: TGTGCCAGCAGCCCCGGGGGGCTCCAAGAGACCCAGTACTTC; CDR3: CASSPGGLQETQYF
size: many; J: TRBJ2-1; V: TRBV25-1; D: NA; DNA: TGTGCCAGCAGCGGGGAGACCTCATACAATGAGCAGTTCTTC; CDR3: CASSGETSYNEQFF
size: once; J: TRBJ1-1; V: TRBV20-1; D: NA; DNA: TGCAGTGCTAGTCGGATGAACACTGAAGCTTTCTTT; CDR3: CSASRMNTEAFF
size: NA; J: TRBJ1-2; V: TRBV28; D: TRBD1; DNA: TGTGCCGGCAGCCTGGGACAGGGAAACTATGGCTACACCTTC; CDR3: CAGSLGQGNYGYTF
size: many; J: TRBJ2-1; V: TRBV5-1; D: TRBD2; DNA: TGCGCCAGCAGCTCCCTTGTCGGGGGGGTGAATGAGCAGTTCTTC; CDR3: CASSSLVGGVNEQFF
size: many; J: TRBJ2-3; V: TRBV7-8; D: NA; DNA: TGTGCCAGCAGCTTAAGTGGGGGGCTCGCAGATACGCAGTATTTT; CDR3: CASSLSGGLADTQYF
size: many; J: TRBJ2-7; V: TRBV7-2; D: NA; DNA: TGTGCCAGCAGCTTACCTCCAGGCGAGCAGTACTTC; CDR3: CASSLPPGEQYF
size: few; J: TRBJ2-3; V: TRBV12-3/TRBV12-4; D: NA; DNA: TGTGCCAGCACATATGGAGGGAGAGCAGATACGCAGTATTTT; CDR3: CASTYGGRADTQYF
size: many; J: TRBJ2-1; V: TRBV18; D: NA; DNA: TGTGCCAGCTCACTGGGACTGGCCCACAATGAGCAGTTCTTC; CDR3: CASSLGLAHNEQFF
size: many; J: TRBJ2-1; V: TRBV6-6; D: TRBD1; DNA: TGTGCCAGCAGGGACCCGGGACAGGGAAACAATGAGCAGTTCTTC; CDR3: CASRDPGQGNNEQFF
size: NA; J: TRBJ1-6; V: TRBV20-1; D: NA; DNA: TGCAGTGCGGAGGGGGGCGGTAATTCACCCCTCCACTTT; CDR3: CSAEGGGNSPLHF
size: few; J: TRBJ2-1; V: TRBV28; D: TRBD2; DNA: TGTGCCAGCAGTGCCTCTAGCGGGGGTTTCTACAATGAGCAGTTCTTC; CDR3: CASSASSGGFYNEQFF
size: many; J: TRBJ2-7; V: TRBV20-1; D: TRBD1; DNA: TGCAGTGCAAAGACAGGGACCTACGAGCAGTACTTC; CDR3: CSAKTGTYEQYF